This TCR beta chain was identified during a study of blood T cells in healthy people across ages. The wider study: Template switching caught about one barcoded beta molecule for each two T cells.

Findings of the study overall: Naive and antigen-experienced cells were not separated, limiting conclusive comparison.

Using a J-beta primer mix together with a sample-barcoded 5' primer, a second PCR was run for roughly 6 to 12 cycles. TCRdb re-derived calls from the 5' RACE reads in MiXCR, one entry per CDR3 protein. The sample yields approximately 810,000 distinct CDR3 sequences, under 35% seen once. To note about this clonotype: Its antigen is not known. This clone may be a read error of a much larger clone one base away.

The sample, approximately 10 milliliters of peripheral blood, was drawn from each donor. A minimum of 7 million PBMCs was isolated per sample. Germline assignment: CDR1 SGHVS and CDR2 FQNEAQ. The trim removed 0 bases at V and 11 bases at J, leaving 15 bases unmatched. The CDR3 has 17 amino acids. The sequence derives from a woman older than 75 in good health. The sample taken for sequencing was blood. The chain combines TRBV7-8 with TRBJ2-5; TRBD2 agrees at 10 bases. The CDR3 nucleotides read TGTGCCAGCAGCTTAGCGGGGGGTAGCGGGGGGTACAATGAGCAGTACTTC. This codes for CASSLAGGSGGYNEQYF.